Below are 18 T cell receptor beta chains sequenced from a single sample in a study of CD8 T cells in Susac syndrome. RNA totalling about 0.5 to 1 ug underwent reverse transcription with random hexamers. TCRdb recomputed calls from the immunoSEQ multiplex PCR reads with MiXCR, one row per CDR3 protein. The sample contains 150,000 to 200,000 distinct CDR3 sequences, about 95% of which appear only once. The sample consisted of CD4+ T cells from PBMCs. These receptors were taken from a human donor in good health.

The gene calls are TRBV4-2 and TRBJ1-1; D is possibly TRBD1 (6 bases). This CDR3 region has 15 residues. Trimming cost V 0 bases and J 5 bases, with 13 bases left between them. Germline V lookup: CDR1 LGHNA, CDR2 YNFKEQ. DNA for the CDR3: TGTGCCAGCAGCCAAGATCAGGGGATGGATACTGAAGCTTTCTTT. As protein: CASSQDQGMDTEAFF.

The genes are TRBV29-1 and TRBJ2-1; TRBD2 aligns across 8 bases. V lost 8 bases to trimming and J lost 0 bases; unmatched junction nucleotides: 12. CDR3 length: 16 residues. Germline CDR1 and CDR2: SQVTM and ANQGSEA. The CDR3 coding sequence is TGCAGCTCGGAAGCGGGGGCCCTCGGCTCCTACAATGAGCAGTTCTTC. Translation gives CSSEAGALGSYNEQFF.

The chain recombines TRBV20-1 with TRBJ2-7; a possible D gene is TRBD1 (6 bases). The CDR3 is 12 residues long. Trimming took 6 bases from V and 3 from J, leaving 12 bases between them. CDR1 is DFQATT and CDR2 is SNEGSKA in the germline V gene (reference sequence). CDR3 sequence: CSATGQIYEQYF. DNA of the CDR3: TGCAGTGCAACGGGACAAATCTACGAGCAGTACTTC.

The J gene is TRBJ2-5, the V gene TRBV30; 7 positions match TRBD2. Germline CDR1 GTSNPN, CDR2 SVGIG (reference sequence). Unmatched junction bases numbered 4, after V lost 0 bases and J lost 6 bases. CDR3 length: 13 amino acids. The CDR3 DNA is TGTGCCTGGAGTGTAGTGGGGGGGAAGACCCAGTACTTC. It yields the protein CAWSVVGGKTQYF.

The CDR3 DNA follows: TGCAGTGCTAGAGTGGGCACACCAAACACTGAAGCTTTCTTT. Protein product: CSARVGTPNTEAFF. The V gene is TRBV20-1, the J gene TRBJ1-1; D is uncertain. This CDR3 is 14 amino acids long. Germline CDR1 is DFQATT and CDR2 is SNEGSKA (reference sequence). Trimming removed 1 base at V and 2 bases at J, with 11 bases between.

The sample holds one count of this clonotype. The chain joins TRBV14 to TRBJ2-7; 11 positions match TRBD2. This CDR3 region has 17 residues. Trimming removed 1 base from V and 1 base from J; junction bases left unmatched: 6. Germline CDR1 SGHDN, CDR2 FVKESK. CDR3 protein: CASSQGPSGGYSYEQYF. CDR3 nucleotide sequence: TGTGCCAGCAGCCAAGGTCCTAGCGGGGGGTATTCCTACGAGCAGTACTTC.

J is TRBJ1-5 and V is TRBV6-2 or TRBV6-3, with D tentatively TRBD1 (5 bases). CDR1 and CDR2 (germline): MNHEY, SVGEGT. Trimming removed 6 bases at V and 5 bases at J, with 14 bases between. This CDR3 is built from 14 residues. The CDR3 DNA sequence: TGTGCCAGCAGCCCCCGACAGAACTATCAGCCCCAGCATTTT. Its protein product is CASSPRQNYQPQHF.

This rearrangement joins TRBV12-3 or TRBV12-4 to TRBJ2-5; maybe TRBD1 (6 bases). The CDR3 length is 15 residues. V was pared by 6 bases and J by 2 bases, with 16 bases between. Here the CDR3 DNA reads TGTGCCAGCAGCCCACCCCGGGGACATCAAGAGACCCAGTACTTC. Translation: CASSPPRGHQETQYF.

This clonotype showed up just once. The chain carries TRBV11-2 and TRBJ1-2, with D unresolved. V lost 5 bases and J lost 4, with 11 bases in between. This CDR3 is built from 13 residues. Germline V gene data show CDR1 as SGHAT and CDR2 as FQNNGV. The CDR3 nucleotides are TGTGCCAGCAGCCCCGCCCGCACCTATGGCTACACCTTC. Amino acid sequence: CASSPARTYGYTF.

This chain uses TRBV28 with TRBJ1-2; a weak D match, TRBD1 (6 bases). Looked up from germline, CDR1 is MDHEN and CDR2 is SYDVKM. V was cut by 10 bases and J by 4 bases, with 19 bases left in between. This CDR3 is built from 14 residues. The CDR3 is CATAAGGPIYGYTF. In DNA form, the CDR3 reads TGTGCCACTGCCGCCGGGGGGCCTATCTATGGCTACACCTTC.

The chain joins TRBV6-6 to TRBJ1-1; possible D gene TRBD1, 6 bases. V lost 7 bases and J 8 bases, leaving 23 bases between the germline ends. The CDR3 spans 15 residues. Germline V gene lookup returns CDR1 MNHNY and CDR2 SVGAGI (reference sequence). CDR3 sequence: CASKQTTTGLPEAFF. CDR3 nucleotide sequence: TGTGCCAGCAAACAGACTACGACAGGTCTCCCGGAAGCTTTCTTT.

The rearrangement uses TRBV20-1 and TRBJ2-1; 10 nucleotides agree with TRBD1. The V gene's germline CDR1 is DFQATT and CDR2 SNEGSKA (reference sequence). There are 15 residues in the CDR3. With V trimmed by 6 bases and J by 7 bases, 12 bases remained unmatched. The CDR3 sequence: CSANEPGQGKNEQFF. CDR3 coding DNA: TGCAGTGCCAACGAGCCGGGACAGGGGAAAAATGAGCAGTTCTTC.

The chain combines TRBV6-2 or TRBV6-3 with TRBJ2-5, with unresolved D. The germline V gene encodes CDR1 MNHEY and CDR2 SVGEGT. This CDR3 comprises 12 residues. V lost 2 bases, J lost 5 bases, and 6 bases lay in between. CDR3 sequence: CASSYGAETQYF. The CDR3 nucleotides read TGTGCCAGCAGTTACGGAGCTGAGACCCAGTACTTC.

CDR3 protein: CASSSTGFYGYTF. Written as DNA, the CDR3 is TGCGCCAGCAGCTCGACAGGGTTCTATGGCTACACCTTC. This chain joins TRBV5-1 and TRBJ1-2; 7 bases agree with TRBD1. In germline, CDR1 is SGHRS, CDR2 YFSETQ. The CDR3 spans 13 residues. With 3 bases clipped from V and 4 bases from J, the junction kept 3 bases outside the gene matches.

The J gene is TRBJ2-3, the V gene TRBV7-3; D is perhaps TRBD1 (5 bases). CDR3 length: 16 amino acids. The V end lost 6 bases, the J end lost 0 bases, and 16 bases lay between the germline ends. Germline V CDR1 and CDR2: SGHTA, FQGTGA. As DNA, the CDR3 is TGTGCCAGCAGTGTAAGGCCGGCAGGGAGCACAGATACGCAGTATTTT. Its translation: CASSVRPAGSTDTQYF.

This chain uses TRBV2 with TRBJ1-1, with D perhaps TRBD1 (6 bases). Trimming stripped 6 bases from V and 1 base from J, with 15 bases between. This CDR3 comprises 15 residues. Germline-derived CDR1 and CDR2 are SNHLY and FYNNEI. CDR3 region: CASRIEGGQNTEAFF. The DNA of the CDR3 is TGTGCCAGCAGGATTGAAGGGGGACAGAACACTGAAGCTTTCTTT.

J is TRBJ1-1 and V is TRBV5-1; D possibly corresponds to TRBD1 (6 bases). The CDR3 is made up of 13 amino acids. V was cut by 4 bases and J by 6 bases, with 13 bases left in between. The germline V gene has CDR1 SGHRS and CDR2 YFSETQ. CDR3 loop: CASSTGQSPEAFF. The CDR3 coding sequence is TGCGCCAGCAGCACCGGACAGTCCCCTGAAGCTTTCTTT. Full variable domain (remainder filled in from reference TRBV5-1 and TRBJ1-1): KAGVTQTPRYLIKTRGQQVTLSCSPISGHRSVSWYQQTPGQGLQFLFEYFSETQRNKGNFPGRFSGRQFSNSRSEMNVSTLELGDSALYLCASSTGQSPEAFFGQGTRLTVV.

The V gene is TRBV20-1, the J gene TRBJ2-7; maybe TRBD2 (6 bases). Trimming pared 6 bases from V and 4 bases from J, leaving 13 bases between. The CDR3 is 12 amino acids. Germline-derived CDR1 and CDR2 are DFQATT and SNEGSKA (reference sequence). CDR3 DNA: TGCAGTGCCCCGTTCGCGGGGTACGAGCAGTACTTC. Amino acid sequence: CSAPFAGYEQYF.